The 16 T cell receptor beta chains given below trace back to one sample, sequenced in a study of shared clonotypes between healthy human individuals. The method was immunoSEQ multiplex PCR; TCRdb's version includes in-frame clones alone and lacks a portion of them. The table shows 1.6 million or so clones, with around 97% occurring only once. Sequencing was carried out using naive CD4+ T cells sorted from blood. Documented subset: CD45RA+ positively selected. These TCRs come from a man aged 25 to 40 in good health.

The chain has TRBV10-3 and TRBJ2-2, with TRBD2 matching over 7 bases. This CDR3 spans 14 amino acids. CDR1 and CDR2 from the germline V gene are ENHRY and SYGVKD. Trimming took 7 bases from V and 3 from J; bases not matched to a gene: 5. The CDR3 bases are TGTGCCATCAACGGGAGGTCGGACACCGGGGAGCTGTTTTTT. Translation: CAINGRSDTGELFF.

This clone was observed a single time. This chain uses TRBV15 with TRBJ2-7; 10 positions agree with TRBD1. The V segment lost 5 bases and the J segment 4 bases; nucleotides outside the gene matches: 2. The V gene's germline CDR1 is LNHNV and CDR2 YYDKDF (reference sequence). The CDR3 is made up of 13 amino acids. The CDR3 bases are TGTGCCACCAGCCTGGACAGGGGGTACGAGCAGTACTTC. Translated, it gives CATSLDRGYEQYF.

Note on this clone: The same CDR3 arises from other DNA sequences in this sample as well. The V gene is TRBV6-5, the J gene TRBJ2-5; D unresolved. V lost 5 bases and J 5 bases, leaving 6 bases between the germline ends. The CDR3 loop spans 11 amino acids. The germline V gene encodes CDR1 MNHEY and CDR2 SVGAGI. Here the CDR3 DNA reads TGTGCCAGCAGTCCTGGCGAGACCCAGTACTTC. This encodes CASSPGETQYF.

This sequence joins TRBV28 and TRBJ1-5; unclear D gene. Between the trimmed V and J ends, which lost 2 bases and 7 bases, there was a span of 12 bases. The CDR3 loop spans 14 amino acids. The germline V gene has CDR1 MDHEN and CDR2 SYDVKM. The CDR3 loop reads CASSLTEKGQPQHF. CDR3 sequence (DNA): TGTGCCAGCAGTTTAACTGAGAAGGGCCAGCCCCAGCATTTT.

The chain has TRBV15 and TRBJ2-7; 7 nucleotides line up with TRBD1. The V segment lost 4 bases and the J segment 5 bases; nucleotides outside the gene matches: 5. CDR1 and CDR2 (germline): LNHNV, YYDKDF (reference sequence). This CDR3 is built from 13 residues. In DNA, the CDR3 is TGTGCCACCAGCAATGACAGGGTCCACGAGCAGTACTTC. Translated: CATSNDRVHEQYF.

This sequence joins TRBV28 and TRBJ2-1; either TRBD1 or TRBD2 may supply D (5 bases each). The V gene's germline CDR1 is MDHEN and CDR2 SYDVKM. V was cut by 5 bases and J by 8 bases, with 16 bases left in between. The CDR3 is 14 amino acids. CDR3 residues: CASSVGATAHEQFF. CDR3 in DNA: TGTGCCAGCAGTGTCGGGGCTACCGCCCATGAGCAGTTCTTC.

The chain couples TRBV20-1 to TRBJ2-3, with 7 bases fitting TRBD1. From germline, CDR1 is DFQATT and CDR2 SNEGSKA (reference sequence). The CDR3 extends over 11 amino acids. The chain's CDR3 is CSTTGVDTQYF. CDR3 nucleotides: TGCAGCACAACAGGGGTAGATACGCAGTATTTT.

In the case of this clone: Other nucleotide sequences from this sample produce the same CDR3. The chain is built from TRBV7-9 and TRBJ2-5, with 7 positions matching TRBD1. V trimming: 4 bases; J trimming: 5 bases; junction bases outside the gene matches: 1. The germline V gene encodes CDR1 SEHNR and CDR2 FQNEAQ (reference sequence). The CDR3 loop spans 12 amino acids. CDR3 loop: CASSYRGETQYF. In DNA, the CDR3 is TGTGCCAGCAGCTACAGGGGTGAGACCCAGTACTTC.

This chain connects TRBV5-6 to TRBJ2-1; 11 positions match TRBD2. V shed 5 bases and J 6 bases; nucleotides not matched to a gene: 10. The length of the CDR3 is 16 residues. CDR1 is SGHDT and CDR2 is YYEEEE in the germline V gene. The DNA of the CDR3 is TGTGCCAGCAGTTTTATACTAGCGGGAGAACGCAATGAGCAGTTCTTC. It encodes CASSFILAGERNEQFF.

This chain links TRBV5-1 with TRBJ2-1; the D gene is possibly TRBD1 (5 bases). The V gene's germline CDR1 is SGHRS and CDR2 YFSETQ. V was shortened by 5 bases and J by 6 bases, with 12 bases between the two germline ends. The CDR3 totals 13 residues. The CDR3 reads CASSQGLGNEQFF. The CDR3 DNA sequence: TGCGCCAGCAGTCAGGGATTAGGCAATGAGCAGTTCTTC. The complete variable domain, with remaining parts taken from reference TRBV5-1 and TRBJ2-1, reads KAGVTQTPRYLIKTRGQQVTLSCSPISGHRSVSWYQQTPGQGLQFLFEYFSETQRNKGNFPGRFSGRQFSNSRSEMNVSTLELGDSALYLCASSQGLGNEQFFGPGTRLTVL.

This clone was recorded only once. This chain connects TRBV9 to TRBJ2-5; 11 bases match TRBD2. The CDR3 loop spans 16 amino acids. The germline V gene has CDR1 SGDLS and CDR2 YYNGEE. V shed 0 bases, J shed 4 bases, and the junction held 5 bases outside the gene matches. The CDR3 DNA is TGTGCCAGCAGCGTAGGACTAGCGGGGAGGGGAGAGACCCAGTACTTC. Protein product: CASSVGLAGRGETQYF.

Here the CDR3 reads CASSQSGDSETGLDQPQHF. Written as DNA, the CDR3 is TGTGCCAGCAGCCAATCCGGGGACAGTGAAACCGGATTGGATCAGCCCCAGCATTTT. V usage is TRBV7-6 and J usage is TRBJ1-5; 7 nucleotides match TRBD1. V trimming: 5 bases; J trimming: 5 bases; junction bases outside the gene matches: 21. The CDR3 has 19 residues. Germline-derived CDR1 and CDR2 are SGHVS and FNYEAQ.

The chain has TRBV7-8 and TRBJ1-1; D gene ambiguous. Trimming left V 1 base short and J 3 bases short, with 12 bases between. The CDR3 contains 15 residues. Germline-derived CDR1 and CDR2 are SGHVS and FQNEAQ. Here the CDR3 reads CASSLGLWSDTEAFF. The CDR3 region has the DNA TGTGCCAGCAGCTTAGGTTTGTGGTCGGACACTGAAGCTTTCTTT.

The chain uses TRBV7-9 and TRBJ1-1; D possibly corresponds to TRBD1 (5 bases). The CDR3 spans 18 residues. V lost 1 base to trimming and J lost 2 bases, with 20 bases between them. From germline, CDR1 is SEHNR and CDR2 FQNEAQ (reference sequence). CDR3 region: CASSLVGSREGKNTEAFF. DNA for the CDR3: TGTGCCAGCAGCTTAGTCGGGTCCAGGGAAGGGAAAAACACTGAAGCTTTCTTT.

The chain combines TRBV5-1 with TRBJ2-6; 10 bases are shared with TRBD2. There are 17 residues in the CDR3. The germline V gene has CDR1 SGHRS and CDR2 YFSETQ. J was trimmed by 0 bases and V by 2 bases; bases with no gene match: 2. The CDR3 DNA reads as TGCGCCAGCAGCTTACTAGCGGGAAGCTCTGGGGCCAACGTCCTGACTTTC. It translates to CASSLLAGSSGANVLTF.

V is TRBV2 and J is TRBJ2-3; 7 bases map to TRBD2. Looked up from germline, CDR1 is SNHLY and CDR2 is FYNNEI. The V segment lost 8 bases and the J segment 4 bases; nucleotides outside the gene matches: 12. This CDR3 contains 15 residues. Here the CDR3 reads CASVVGRGGADTQYF. CDR3 nucleotides: TGTGCCAGCGTCGTCGGACGTGGGGGGGCAGATACGCAGTATTTT.